The present T cell receptor beta chain was sequenced within a study of blood T cell repertoires in COVID-19. CDR1 and CDR2 from the germline V gene are GTSNPN and SVGIG (reference sequence). The trim removed 5 bases at V and 1 base at J, leaving 8 bases unmatched. The CDR3 is 15 residues long. The repertoire was sequenced with immunoSEQ multiplex PCR; TCRdb's copy has only in-frame clones and lacks some. Among about 380,000 clones listed, around 89% were seen once. The clonotype was recovered from a man aged 35 to 55 with acute or convalescent COVID-19. The J gene is TRBJ1-5, the V gene TRBV30, with TRBD1 identical over 7 bases. The sequenced material came from peripheral blood. The CDR3 reads CAWDRGQTSNQPQHF. In nucleotides, the CDR3 is TGTGCCTGGGATCGGGGACAGACCAGCAATCAGCCCCAGCATTTT.